This T cell receptor (beta chain) was recovered during a study of blood T cells in healthy people across ages (dated by TCRdb to the mid-2010s). Study-wide context: In model experiments, template switching captured roughly one uniquely barcoded TCR beta cDNA molecule for every two T cells. The study measured age-related changes in TCR beta repertoire diversity using deep sequencing normalized with unique cDNA molecular identifiers. Donors were grouped into four age groups: young (average 16 years), middle-aged (39), aged (over 55) and long-lived (just over 80). To avoid experimental bias, donors of different ages were spread randomly across the sequencing lanes. Using the same blood draw, the study looked at two additional independent replicas of 1 million unique cDNA reads for two donors, one aged 18 to 30 and the other aged 80 or older. The study at large found these results: Donor CMV infection status was unknown, potentially confounding age-related changes in expanded clonotypes. Estimates of total diversity from one million sequenced T cells were regarded as lower bounds and underestimates. Compared with the aged group, more naive CD4+ T cells, fewer expanded clones and increased TCR diversity were shown by the long-lived group, suggesting age selection. As age increased, observed TCR beta diversity per million T cells dropped in a roughly linear way, and a significant reduction was already evident by age about 40. Since profiling was done on bulk unsorted PBMCs, naive and antigen-experienced compartments could not be conclusively compared. The percentage of naive T cells measured by flow cytometry correlated strongly with observed TCR beta diversity.

Donors were 39 systemically healthy Caucasian individuals from Russia aged roughly 6 to 90 years. Each donor gave ten milliliters of peripheral blood, collected into EDTA-treated Vacutainer tubes. Ficoll-Paque density-gradient centrifugation was used to isolate PBMCs, with at least 6 million per sample. Total RNA was extracted from PBMCs with Trizol reagent, with at least 5.5 micrograms obtained per sample. For every donor, an aliquot of PBMCs went through flow cytometry to measure the percentages of naive CD45RAhigh/CD27high T cells. In the case of this clonotype: The target of this receptor is not known. The junction departs from germline at one end; a sequencing error may be responsible.

Receptor amplification or capture employed 5' RACE. This sample was sequenced with an Illumina HiSeq 2500. The second PCR ran for roughly 6 to 11 cycles and used a J-beta primer mix along with a sample-barcoded 5' primer. A template-switch 5' adaptor carrying 12 random nucleotides introduced a unique molecular identifier onto each TCR beta cDNA molecule. Each sample yielded at least 2.5 million CDR3-containing paired-end reads. The Mint cDNA synthesis kit, primed by a TRBC-specific oligonucleotide, was used to synthesize first-strand cDNA from all RNA. Following uracil-DNA glycosylase treatment, a first 18-cycle PCR with universal primers M1SS and BC2_uni_R was performed on all cDNA. As for the authors' bioinformatics: For normalization, 1 million high-quality reads were randomly selected from each sample, with every read carrying a distinct molecular identifier. Instead of being binned into consensus sequences, reads with shared molecular identifiers were discarded. MiTCR, with a Q25 quality threshold and the strictest error-elimination algorithm, was used for CDR3 identification, clonotype clustering and error correction. A nonparametric unseen species model with Euler transformation was used to estimate a lower bound on total TCR beta diversity. The public reads were quality trimmed at Q25 with fastp and then assembled into clones with MiXCR by TCRdb, keeping productive beta chains. Each CDR3 protein gets just one entry, which takes the most common genes and DNA from the rows behind it. These V and J calls derive from TCRdb rather than the authors' analysis. The sample table holds around 690,000 distinct CDR3 sequences, of which 58% were seen once. The ten largest clones capture about two fifths of the sample.

The sample comprised blood. This clonotype originated in a man in his 60s in good health.

The DNA sequence follows: TGCGCCAGCAGTGAGCCAGGGACCTCCTGCGAGCAGTACTTC. Translation gives CASSEPGTSCEQYF. The chain is made from TRBV10-2 and TRBJ2-7; the D segment might be TRBD1 or TRBD2, since each matches 5 bases. The germline V gene provides CDR1 WSHSY and CDR2 SAAADI. Its CDR3 holds 14 amino acids, cysteine through phenylalanine. The entry retains the CDR3 DNA only, 42 bases that are in frame from base 1.